The source of this TCR beta chain is a study of shared clonotypes between healthy human individuals. Germline CDR1 and CDR2: MNHNS and SASEGT. The CDR3 is 19 amino acids. V shed 4 bases, J shed 1 base, and the junction held 17 bases outside the gene matches. Produced via immunoSEQ multiplex PCR; TCRdb's table is partial and in-frame only. The table includes nearly 1 million clones, approximately 80% detected once. This chain links TRBV6-1 with TRBJ1-2; 8 nucleotides agree with TRBD1. The sequenced sample consisted of memory CD4+ T cells sorted from blood. Subset defined: CD45RA-negative fraction. The TCR comes from a man between 18 and 35 years old in good health. DNA for the CDR3: TGTGCCAGCAGTGGGCCCATGGGGACAGGAACCCGTTATAACTATGGCTACACCTTC. Its translation is CASSGPMGTGTRYNYGYTF.